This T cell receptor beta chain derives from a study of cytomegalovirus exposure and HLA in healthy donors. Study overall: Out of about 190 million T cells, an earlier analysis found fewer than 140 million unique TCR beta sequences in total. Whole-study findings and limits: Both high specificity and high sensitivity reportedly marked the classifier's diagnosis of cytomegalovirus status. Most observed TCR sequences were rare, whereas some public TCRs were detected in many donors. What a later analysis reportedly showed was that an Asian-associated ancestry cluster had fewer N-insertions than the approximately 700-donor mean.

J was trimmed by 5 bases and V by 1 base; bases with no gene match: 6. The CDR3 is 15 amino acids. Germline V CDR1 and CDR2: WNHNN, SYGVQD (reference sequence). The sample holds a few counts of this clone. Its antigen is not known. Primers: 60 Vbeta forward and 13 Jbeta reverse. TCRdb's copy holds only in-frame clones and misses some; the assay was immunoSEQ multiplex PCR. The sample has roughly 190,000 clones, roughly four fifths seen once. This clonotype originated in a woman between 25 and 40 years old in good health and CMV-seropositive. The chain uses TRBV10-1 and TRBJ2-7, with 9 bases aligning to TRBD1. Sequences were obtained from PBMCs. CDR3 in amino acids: CASSEFRDRENEQYF. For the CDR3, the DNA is TGCGCCAGCAGTGAGTTCCGGGACAGGGAAAACGAGCAGTACTTC.